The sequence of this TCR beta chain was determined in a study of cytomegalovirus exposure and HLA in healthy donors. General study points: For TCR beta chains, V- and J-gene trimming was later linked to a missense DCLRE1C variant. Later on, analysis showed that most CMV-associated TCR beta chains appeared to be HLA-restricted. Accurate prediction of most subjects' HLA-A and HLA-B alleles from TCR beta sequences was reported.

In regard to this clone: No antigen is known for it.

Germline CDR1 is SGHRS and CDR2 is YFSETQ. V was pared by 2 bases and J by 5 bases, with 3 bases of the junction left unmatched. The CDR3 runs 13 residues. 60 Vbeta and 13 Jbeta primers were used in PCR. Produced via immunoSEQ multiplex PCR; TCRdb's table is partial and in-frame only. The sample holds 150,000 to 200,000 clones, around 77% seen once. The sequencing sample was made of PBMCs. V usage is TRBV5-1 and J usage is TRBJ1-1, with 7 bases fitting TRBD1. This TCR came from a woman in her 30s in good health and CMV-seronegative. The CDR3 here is CASSFTGDTEAFF. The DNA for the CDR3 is TGCGCCAGCAGCTTTACAGGGGATACTGAAGCTTTCTTT.